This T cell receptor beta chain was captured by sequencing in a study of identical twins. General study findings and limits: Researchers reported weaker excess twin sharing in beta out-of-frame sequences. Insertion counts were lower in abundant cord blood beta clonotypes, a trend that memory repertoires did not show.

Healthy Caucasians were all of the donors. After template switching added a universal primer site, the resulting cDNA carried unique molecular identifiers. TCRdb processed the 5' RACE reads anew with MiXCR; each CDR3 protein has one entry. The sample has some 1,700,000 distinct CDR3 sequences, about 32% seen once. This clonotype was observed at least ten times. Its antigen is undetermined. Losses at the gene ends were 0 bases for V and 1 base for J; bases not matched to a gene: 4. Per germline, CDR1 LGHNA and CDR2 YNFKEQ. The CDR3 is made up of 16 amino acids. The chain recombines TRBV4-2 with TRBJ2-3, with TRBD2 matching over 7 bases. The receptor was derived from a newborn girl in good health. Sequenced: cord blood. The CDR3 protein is CASSQDRGEGTDTQYF. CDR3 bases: TGTGCCAGCAGCCAAGATCGGGGGGAGGGCACAGATACGCAGTATTTT.